This TCR beta chain was retrieved from a study of regulatory T cells in long-lasting Graves disease. Study-level findings and limits: Persistent Graves' patients showed reduced TCR diversity versus newly diagnosed patients.

Arm-PCR of CDR3 regions and iRepertoire HTBI primers were used to build TCR beta libraries. TCRdb reprocessed the multiplex PCR reads with MiXCR, giving one entry per CDR3 protein. The table shows over 300,000 distinct CDR3 sequences, with around 16% occurring only once. Time point given: newly diagnosed GD, antithyroid drugs for less than 3 months. The TCR library was made from RNA that had been extracted from PBMCs in TRIzol. Collection of peripheral blood (about 10 milliliters) was done using EDTA tubes. The CDR3 sequence is 18 residues long. V shed 0 bases, J shed 7 bases, and the junction held 8 bases outside the gene matches. Germline V gene sequence: CDR1 SGDLS, CDR2 YYNGEE. This clonotype was counted between two and nine times. Its target is unknown.

This chain uses TRBV9 with TRBJ2-1, with 15 bases fitting TRBD2. The TCR originated in a female donor with Graves disease. The sequencing used peripheral blood mononuclear cells (PBMCs), collected at new diagnosis, from a patient treated with antithyroid drugs. CDR3 residues: CASSVAVGLAGGRNEQFF. CDR3 coding DNA: TGTGCCAGCAGCGTAGCCGTAGGACTAGCGGGGGGGAGAAATGAGCAGTTCTTC.